This T cell receptor beta chain was captured in a study of monozygotic twins with inflammatory bowel disease. Skipping T cell sorting, the study isolated total RNA directly from whole blood. Study-level findings and limits: Using the inverse Simpson index, IBD patients had lower TCRbeta diversity than healthy co-twins.

On this clonotype itself: Its antigen is currently unknown.

The CDR3 sequence is 16 residues long. The germline gives CDR1 MNHEY, CDR2 SVGAGI. Template switching incorporated UMIs with a 6-nucleotide sample barcode. TCRdb reprocessed the 5' RACE reads; each CDR3 protein has one entry and no DNA is given. Here the sample table reports around 370,000 distinct CDR3 sequences. The sequencing input was blood. This TCR came from a human donor with ulcerative colitis or Crohn's disease, or a healthy co-twin of an affected twin (not recorded which). The chain employs TRBV6-5 and TRBJ1-4; TCRdb's D call, TRBD1, is unchecked because there is no DNA. The CDR3 sequence is CASSWKGTTRGEKLFF.